The T cell receptor (beta chain) described here comes from a study of graft-versus-host responses after intestinal transplantation. Overall study context: Each patient got anti-thymocyte globulin induction, then tacrolimus and steroids for roughly 3 years. Broader study findings: GvH clone levels peaked in circulation, and this peak was associated with early post-transplant HvG declines. GvH clones surfaced in recipient marrow, some emerging earlier in ileum or blood.

Using immunoSEQ multiplex PCR, the repertoire was profiled, and TCRdb retains in-frame clones only, with some absent. In the table there are over 40,000 clones, about 93% of which are singletons. This CDR3 has 15 amino acids. The germline gives CDR1 SGHRS, CDR2 YFSETQ. The V and J ends lost 1 base and 3 bases respectively, with 10 bases between them. About this clone: The antigen is not known.

The chain combines TRBV5-1 with TRBJ2-2; D is ambiguous. The sample was PBMCs, taken about 800 days after a first intestinal transplant, on the day of a second. This receptor was taken from a human patient who received an intestinal transplant, so some T cells may come from the graft donor. Here the CDR3 reads CASSLQAGYTGELFF. DNA of the CDR3: TGCGCCAGCAGCTTGCAGGCAGGCTACACCGGGGAGCTGTTTTTT.